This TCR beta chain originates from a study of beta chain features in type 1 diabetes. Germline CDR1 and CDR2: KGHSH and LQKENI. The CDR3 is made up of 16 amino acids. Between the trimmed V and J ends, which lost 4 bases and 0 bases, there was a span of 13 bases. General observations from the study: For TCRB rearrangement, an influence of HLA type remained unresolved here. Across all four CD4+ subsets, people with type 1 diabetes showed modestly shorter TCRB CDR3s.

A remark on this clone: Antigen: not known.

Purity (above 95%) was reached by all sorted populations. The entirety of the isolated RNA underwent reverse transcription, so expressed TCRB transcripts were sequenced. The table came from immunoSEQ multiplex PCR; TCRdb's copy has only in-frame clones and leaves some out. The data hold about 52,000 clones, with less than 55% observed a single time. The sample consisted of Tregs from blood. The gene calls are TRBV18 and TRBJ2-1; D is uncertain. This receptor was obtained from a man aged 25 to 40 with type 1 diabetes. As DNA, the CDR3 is TGTGCCAGCTCACTTTATACTACGAGCTCCTACAATGAGCAGTTCTTC. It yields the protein CASSLYTTSSYNEQFF.